Shown below are 20 T cell receptor beta chains from a single sample sequenced in a study of T cell clonotyping in hematopoietic cell transplantation. The repertoire was sequenced with immunoSEQ multiplex PCR; TCRdb's copy has only in-frame clones and lacks some. Seen here are about 27,000 clones, roughly 71% observed once, and the top ten hold about 6%. Documented time point: recipient sample about 28 days before transplant, after cytoreduction. The specimen comprised peripheral blood mononuclear cells, sampled before stem cell transplant. The origin of the receptors is a man in his forties or fifties with myelodysplastic syndrome. Some clones in this sample may be carry-over from other donors' samples.

This rearrangement joins TRBV25-1 to TRBJ1-5, with a weak D call TRBD1 (5 bases). In germline, CDR1 is MGHDK, CDR2 SYGVNS. The ends were cut back, 1 base at V and 1 base at J, with 5 bases in the middle. This CDR3 region has 14 residues. The CDR3 bases are TGTGCCAGCAGTGAATGGGACAGCAATCAGCCCCAGCATTTT. Translating gives CASSEWDSNQPQHF.

The chain is built from TRBV25-1 and TRBJ1-2, with D unresolved. Germline V gives CDR1 MGHDK, CDR2 SYGVNS. V was pared by 1 base and J by 6 bases, with 15 bases between. The CDR3 is 15 amino acids. The CDR3 coding sequence is TGTGCCAGCAGTGAATTCCCAGCCAAAGTAGATGGCTACACCTTC. This translates into CASSEFPAKVDGYTF.

This chain uses TRBV5-6 with TRBJ2-3; 9 nucleotides match TRBD2. Per the germline V gene, CDR1 is SGHDT and CDR2 is YYEEEE. The CDR3 is 15 amino acids. J gave up 1 base and V 0 bases, and 0 bases lay outside the gene matches. The CDR3 sequence is CASSLVAGGTDTQYF. As DNA, the CDR3 is TGTGCCAGCAGCTTGGTAGCGGGGGGCACAGATACGCAGTATTTT.

V and J are TRBV6-5 and TRBJ1-3; D gene ambiguous. The V gene's germline CDR1 is MNHEY and CDR2 SVGAGI. V lost 6 bases and J lost 0, with 9 bases in between. This CDR3 has 14 amino acids. The CDR3 is CASRRGNSGNTIYF. For the CDR3, the DNA is TGTGCCAGCAGACGCGGGAACTCTGGAAACACCATATATTTT.

V and J are TRBV19 and TRBJ2-7; perhaps TRBD2 as D (5 bases). CDR3 length: 16 amino acids. Germline CDR1 and CDR2: LNHDA and SQIVND (reference sequence). Between the trimmed V and J ends, which lost 3 bases and 0 bases, there was a span of 15 bases. CDR3 DNA sequence: TGTGCCAGTAGTATCGAGGGTAGCTCCAGCTCCTACGAGCAGTACTTC. Its protein is CASSIEGSSSSYEQYF.

This sequence joins TRBV19 and TRBJ2-1, with D perhaps matching TRBD2 (6 bases). This CDR3 has 16 amino acids. V was trimmed by 3 bases and J by 2 bases, leaving 14 bases between them. Germline CDR1 and CDR2: LNHDA and SQIVND (reference sequence). CDR3 nucleotide sequence: TGTGCCAGTAGTATGGGGGGTAGCGGAGCCTACAATGAGCAGTTCTTC. Amino acid sequence: CASSMGGSGAYNEQFF. Full variable domain (remainder filled in from reference TRBV19 and TRBJ2-1): DGGITQSPKYLFRKEGQNVTLSCEQNLNHDAMYWYRQDPGQGLRLIYYSQIVNDFQKGDIAEGYSVSREKKESFPLTVTSAQKNPTAFYLCASSMGGSGAYNEQFFGPGTRLTVL.

This clone was detected only a few times. The V and J genes are TRBV4-3 and TRBJ1-4; D uncertain. V lost 0 bases to trimming and J lost 8 bases, with 7 bases between them. Germline V lookup: CDR1 LGHNA, CDR2 YSLEER. The CDR3 length is 13 residues. The CDR3 nucleotides are TGCGCCAGCAGCCAAGATCGGCAGGAAAAACTGTTTTTT. Protein: CASSQDRQEKLFF.

The chain carries TRBV7-2 and TRBJ2-7; D may correspond to TRBD1 or TRBD2 (6 bases each). The V end was cut by 5 bases, the J end by 5 bases, with 16 bases between. The CDR3 length is 14 residues. Germline V lookup: CDR1 SGHTA, CDR2 FQGNSA. The CDR3 coding sequence is TGTGCCAGCAGCATAGGAGGGGGTACGAACGAGCAGTACTTC. Protein: CASSIGGGTNEQYF.

The V and J genes are TRBV5-1 and TRBJ1-3; D ambiguous. The CDR3 has 16 residues. Looked up from germline, CDR1 is SGHRS and CDR2 is YFSETQ. Trimming pared 4 bases from V and 0 bases from J, leaving 14 bases between. In DNA, the CDR3 is TGCGCCAGCAGCCCCGTTGGAGCGCTCTCTGGAAACACCATATATTTT. Protein sequence: CASSPVGALSGNTIYF.

This clone showed up just a few times. The chain has TRBV6-4 and TRBJ1-6; no clear D gene. The CDR3 has 13 amino acids. V shed 0 bases and J shed 10 bases, with 7 bases lying between them. The V gene's germline CDR1 is MRHNA and CDR2 SNTAGT. The CDR3 reads CASSDSLGSPLHF. The CDR3 nucleotides are TGTGCCAGCAGTGACTCTCTAGGCTCACCCCTCCACTTT.

This clone turned up a few times. This chain uses TRBV5-6 with TRBJ1-2; D ambiguous. Trimming shortened V by 4 bases and J by 5 bases, and 6 bases separated the two germline ends. The germline gives CDR1 SGHDT, CDR2 YYEEEE. The CDR3 spans 11 residues. The CDR3 DNA is TGTGCCAGCAGCACGGCGTATGGCTACACCTTC. Translating gives CASSTAYGYTF.

V and J are TRBV30 and TRBJ2-7, with a tentative D call TRBD2 (6 bases). Between the trimmed V and J ends, which lost 6 bases and 0 bases, there was a span of 12 bases. The CDR3 totals 13 residues. Germline V CDR1 and CDR2: GTSNPN, SVGIG (reference sequence). CDR3 sequence (DNA): TGTGCCTGCCATCAGGGAGGCTCCTACGAGCAGTACTTC. Protein product: CACHQGGSYEQYF.

This rearrangement joins TRBV29-1 to TRBJ2-3; 10 bases line up with TRBD2. The ends lost 4 bases at V and 8 bases at J; junction bases unmatched: 15. This CDR3 has 16 residues. Germline loops: CDR1 SQVTM, CDR2 ANQGSEA. CDR3 DNA sequence: TGCAGCGTTGTTCCAAGGACTAGCGGTGCTGGGGGTACGCAGTATTTT. Translating gives CSVVPRTSGAGGTQYF.

The chain links TRBV7-8 to TRBJ2-7; TRBD2 matches at 7 bases. The CDR3 covers 16 residues. With 1 base clipped from V and 3 bases from J, the junction kept 9 bases outside the gene matches. Per germline, CDR1 SGHVS and CDR2 FQNEAQ. This CDR3 is CASSLGLADNNYEQYF. CDR3 nucleotides: TGTGCCAGCAGCTTAGGCCTAGCGGACAATAACTACGAGCAGTACTTC.

The table lists this clone with a count of one. The chain carries TRBV6-5 and TRBJ1-1, with 7 bases matching TRBD1. The junction had 0 bases not matched to a gene; V was cut back by 2 bases and J by 6 bases. Germline-derived CDR1 and CDR2 are MNHEY and SVGAGI. The length of the CDR3 is 12 residues. The CDR3 region is CASSYGTAEAFF. CDR3 bases: TGTGCCAGCAGTTACGGGACAGCTGAAGCTTTCTTT.

There are a few counts of this clone. The chain recombines TRBV6-5 with TRBJ1-5, with D possibly matching TRBD1 (5 bases). This CDR3 spans 16 amino acids. Germline assignment: CDR1 MNHEY and CDR2 SVGAGI. Trimming removed 4 bases at V and 4 bases at J, with 17 bases between. CDR3 nucleotide sequence: TGTGCCAGCAGTTCTAGCCCCTCAGGGAAAAATCAGCCCCAGCATTTT. Amino acids: CASSSSPSGKNQPQHF.

The chain links TRBV6-1 to TRBJ1-4, with a possible D match to TRBD1 (5 bases). The CDR3 totals 14 residues. The V and J ends lost 5 bases and 10 bases respectively, with 17 bases between them. The germline V gene has CDR1 MNHNS and CDR2 SASEGT. CDR3 amino acids: CASSPRGQGGKLFF. The CDR3, as DNA: TGTGCCAGCAGTCCCCGCGGGCAGGGCGGAAAACTGTTTTTT.

This clone was detected a few times. The rearrangement links TRBV5-1 to TRBJ1-1; D is unclear. Germline CDR1 SGHRS, CDR2 YFSETQ. V lost 0 bases, J lost 3 bases, and 9 bases lay in between. The length of the CDR3 is 14 residues. The CDR3 coding sequence is TGCGCCAGCAGCTTGGCCCGGGAGGACACTGAAGCTTTCTTT. Residues: CASSLAREDTEAFF. The entire variable domain, with the rest obtained from reference TRBV5-1 and TRBJ1-1, is as follows: KAGVTQTPRYLIKTRGQQVTLSCSPISGHRSVSWYQQTPGQGLQFLFEYFSETQRNKGNFPGRFSGRQFSNSRSEMNVSTLELGDSALYLCASSLAREDTEAFFGQGTRLTVV.

The CDR3 is CASSSTASYEQYF. The CDR3, as DNA: TGCGCCAGCAGCTCGACAGCTTCCTACGAGCAGTACTTC. The chain recombines TRBV5-1 with TRBJ2-7; maybe TRBD1 (5 bases). The germline V gene has CDR1 SGHRS and CDR2 YFSETQ. The CDR3 has 13 residues. V was shortened by 3 bases and J by 1 base, with 8 bases between the two germline ends.

The chain recombines TRBV4-3 with TRBJ1-2, with TRBD1 matching over 7 bases. This CDR3 has 17 amino acids. Germline CDR1 and CDR2: LGHNA and YSLEER. Trimming removed 1 base from V and 2 bases from J; junction bases left unmatched: 10. This CDR3 is CASSQAPPGQYNYGYTF. CDR3 bases: TGCGCCAGCAGCCAAGCCCCTCCGGGACAGTACAACTATGGCTACACCTTC.